This TCR beta chain was sequenced during a study of spatial heterogeneity in lung cancer. In the study overall: The authors sequenced available follow-up PBMC samples, taken a median of about two years after resection.

This clonotype was counted only a few times. On each TCR cDNA molecule, a unique molecular identifier was present. Each CDR3 protein is one row after TCRdb ran MiXCR on the 5' RACE reads. The table has some 120,000 distinct CDR3 sequences, 12% seen once. Per the germline V gene, CDR1 is MDHEN and CDR2 is SYDVKM. The CDR3 contains 15 residues. Trimming left V 3 bases short and J 5 bases short, with 14 bases between. Time point specified: blood at routine non-recurrence follow-up after resection. The study sequenced unsorted whole RNA from tumor, nontumor lung or frozen PBMC. The specimen comprised PBMCs, sampled at follow-up. This receptor was identified in a male donor with early-stage non-small cell lung cancer. The chain employs TRBV28 and TRBJ1-5, with D maybe TRBD1 (5 bases). CDR3 in DNA: TGTGCCAGCAGTTTGGGGACTCCCACCTATCAGCCCCAGCATTTT. It is translated as CASSLGTPTYQPQHF.